The 8 T cell receptor beta chains given below trace back to one sample, sequenced in a study of post-analysis software for immune sequencing data. Study results and limitations: Patients carried four or five TRBV segments more frequently than controls did, and TRBV5-6, TRBV5-1 and TRBV20-1 were among them.

These receptors' antigens are unknown. Presence of unique molecular identifiers characterized the TCR beta cDNA libraries. Each CDR3 protein is one row after TCRdb ran MiXCR on the PCR reads. The sample shows hundreds of thousands of distinct CDR3 sequences, roughly 27% of them seen only once. Sequencing was performed on blood. The source of these receptors is a girl aged 5-17 years with multiple sclerosis.

The chain employs TRBV29-1 and TRBJ2-3; D remains ambiguous. CDR1 and CDR2 from the germline V gene are SQVTM and ANQGSEA. The V end lost 4 bases, the J end lost 0 bases, and 8 bases lay between the germline ends. This CDR3 contains 13 residues. The CDR3 region has the DNA TGCAGCGTTGTACAGCTTAGCACAGATACGCAGTATTTT. Its translation: CSVVQLSTDTQYF.

This clonotype was seen once. A much larger clonotype is one base distant, so this may be a read error. The chain is built from TRBV28 and TRBJ2-7; TRBD1 matches at 8 bases. This CDR3 comprises 15 residues. Per germline, CDR1 MDHEN and CDR2 SYDVKM. V lost 7 bases, J lost 3 bases, and 11 bases stayed unmatched. The CDR3 nucleotides read TGTGCCAGCACCACGGGCGGACAGGGAAACTACGAGCAGTACTTC. It encodes CASTTGGQGNYEQYF.

There are a few counts of this clonotype. The CDR3 sequence is CASSFWDRGMSNYQPQHF. Here the CDR3 DNA reads TGCGCCAGCAGCTTTTGGGACAGGGGAATGTCTAATTATCAGCCCCAGCATTTT. The V and J genes are TRBV5-1 and TRBJ1-5, with 10 bases lining up with TRBD1. CDR3 size: 18 residues. Losses at the gene ends were 2 bases for V and 5 bases for J; bases not matched to a gene: 13. CDR1 SGHRS and CDR2 YFSETQ come from the germline V gene.

This sequence joins TRBV6-1 and TRBJ2-2, with D possibly TRBD2 on 5 matching bases. V shed 6 bases and J shed 6 bases, with 14 bases lying between them. CDR3 size: 14 residues. Germline CDR1 is MNHNS and CDR2 is SASEGT. In nucleotides, the CDR3 is TGTGCCAGCAGGTTGGCCTTCGGGGCCGGGGAGCTGTTTTTT. Amino acids: CASRLAFGAGELFF.

This clonotype was seen only a few times. The V gene is TRBV20-1, the J gene TRBJ2-6; TRBD1 aligns across 7 bases. From germline, CDR1 is DFQATT and CDR2 SNEGSKA (reference sequence). V shed 6 bases, J shed 3 bases, and the junction held 5 bases outside the gene matches. This CDR3 is built from 14 residues. CDR3 residues: CSAEGAGGANVLTF. The CDR3 nucleotides are TGCAGTGCAGAGGGGGCGGGTGGGGCCAACGTCCTGACTTTC.

Notes on this clonotype: The junction does not match germline at one end; this may be a read error. This sequence joins TRBV20-1 and TRBJ2-7, with D tentatively TRBD2 (5 bases). The CDR3 totals 12 residues. Germline V gene sequence: CDR1 DFQATT, CDR2 SNEGSKA (reference sequence). CDR3 DNA sequence: TGCAGTGCCAGAGGGCGAACCTACGAGCAGTACTTC. Translating it yields CSARGRTYEQYF.

The rearrangement links TRBV20-1 to TRBJ2-1; the match to TRBD2 covers 8 bases. Germline V CDR1 and CDR2: DFQATT, SNEGSKA (reference sequence). The CDR3 is 15 residues long. The junction had 16 bases not matched to a gene; V was cut back by 8 bases and J by 7 bases. The CDR3 reads CSTHQLAEGKNEQFF. The CDR3 DNA reads as TGCAGTACTCACCAACTAGCGGAAGGGAAGAATGAGCAGTTCTTC.

This clonotype was found a few times. The chain combines TRBV7-2 with TRBJ2-1, with 11 bases lining up with TRBD2. The CDR3 is 13 amino acids. After removal of 1 base from V and 12 bases from J, the junction contained 2 bases not matched to a gene. Germline lookup yields CDR1 SGHTA and CDR2 FQGNSA. CDR3: CASSLVTSGGQFF. The CDR3 nucleotides are TGTGCCAGCAGCTTAGTAACTAGCGGGGGGCAGTTCTTC. Full variable domain (outside the CDR3, taken from reference TRBV7-2 and TRBJ2-1): GAGVSQSPSNKVTEKGKDVELRCDPISGHTALYWYRQSLGQGLEFLIYFQGNSAPDKSGLPSDRFSAERTGGSVSTLTIQRTQQEDSAVYLCASSLVTSGGQFFGPGTRLTVL.